These 19 T cell receptor beta chains were sequenced from one sample in a study of blood T cell repertoires in COVID-19. Clones were sequenced by immunoSEQ multiplex PCR, and TCRdb holds only the in-frame ones, with some missing. Of about 60,000 clones in the sample, about 86% were seen once. Sequenced material: peripheral blood. Receptors were obtained from a man in his forties with acute or convalescent COVID-19.

The J gene is TRBJ1-3, the V gene TRBV29-1, with D unclear. This CDR3 has 15 amino acids. CDR1 and CDR2 from the germline V gene are SQVTM and ANQGSEA. The germline V and J ends were trimmed by 1 base and 3 bases, with 13 bases remaining between them. CDR3 residues: CSVEGNSRFGNTIYF. DNA of the CDR3: TGCAGCGTTGAAGGCAACAGTCGATTTGGAAACACCATATATTTT.

The J gene is TRBJ2-7, the V gene TRBV20-1; tentative D call: TRBD2 (6 bases). The CDR3 sequence is 12 residues long. CDR1 and CDR2 (germline): DFQATT, SNEGSKA (reference sequence). With 3 bases removed from V and 3 bases from J, the gap between germline ends came to 9 bases. CDR3 sequence reads: CSASERVYEQYF. CDR3 nucleotide sequence: TGCAGTGCTAGTGAGCGGGTCTACGAGCAGTACTTC.

The V call is TRBV5-1, the J call TRBJ2-2, with 8 bases matching TRBD1. The CDR3 spans 16 residues. CDR1 and CDR2 from the germline V gene are SGHRS and YFSETQ. V lost 1 base, J lost 6 bases, and 8 bases stayed unmatched. This CDR3 reads CASSLPGTGTAGELFF. CDR3 in DNA: TGCGCCAGCAGCTTGCCTGGGACAGGTACCGCCGGGGAGCTGTTTTTT.

The CDR3 protein is CSVHEGNTIYF. In nucleotides, the CDR3 is TGCAGCGTACACGAAGGAAACACCATATATTTT. The chain combines TRBV29-1 with TRBJ1-3; no clear D. The CDR3 is 11 amino acids. Germline CDR1 and CDR2: SQVTM and ANQGSEA. The V end was cut by 6 bases, the J end by 4 bases, with 7 bases between.

This chain uses TRBV9 with TRBJ2-1; a possible D gene is TRBD2 (6 bases). CDR1 SGDLS and CDR2 YYNGEE come from the germline V gene. Trimming removed 3 bases from V and 3 bases from J, with 19 bases in between. This CDR3 region has 17 residues. The CDR3 reads CASSATRSGLNYNEQFF. CDR3 DNA: TGTGCCAGCAGCGCGACCCGGTCGGGACTTAACTACAATGAGCAGTTCTTC.

This chain connects TRBV19 to TRBJ1-6, with unresolved D. With 5 bases removed from V and 10 bases from J, the gap between germline ends came to 12 bases. Germline CDR1 and CDR2: LNHDA and SQIVND (reference sequence). This CDR3 spans 13 amino acids. The chain's CDR3 is CASSAQVGSPLHF. As DNA, the CDR3 is TGTGCCAGTAGTGCTCAGGTCGGATCACCCCTCCACTTT.

This clone has a handful of counts. This chain uses TRBV4-2 with TRBJ2-1, with D perhaps TRBD2 (6 bases). Germline V lookup: CDR1 LGHNA, CDR2 YNFKEQ. The V end was cut by 4 bases, the J end by 7 bases, with 11 bases between. The CDR3 loop spans 13 amino acids. CDR3 nucleotide sequence: TGTGCCAGCAGCCGTCTAGCGAGTAATGAGCAGTTCTTC. Residues: CASSRLASNEQFF.

The count of this clone is one. The chain is built from TRBV21-1 and TRBJ2-2; TRBD1 is the table's D call and was not checked against the DNA. TRBV21-1 represents a pseudogene. This CDR3 has 15 amino acids. Here the CDR3 reads CASSTRATGAGELFF. CDR3 nucleotides: TGTGCCAGCAGCACCCGAGCGACAGGGGCCGGGGAGCTGTTTTTT.

The V call is TRBV30, the J call TRBJ1-3; 9 bases map to TRBD1. V shed 5 bases and J 0 bases; nucleotides not matched to a gene: 5. The CDR3 contains 15 residues. Germline V CDR1 and CDR2: GTSNPN, SVGIG (reference sequence). The CDR3 DNA follows: TGTGCCTGGGGAACAGGGGGCTACTCTGGAAACACCATATATTTT. It yields the protein CAWGTGGYSGNTIYF.

The genes are TRBV3-1 (or the pseudogene TRBV3-2) and TRBJ1-1; D unresolved. Germline V gives CDR1 LGHDT, CDR2 YNNKEL (reference sequence). With 1 base removed from V and 7 bases from J, the gap between germline ends came to 13 bases. The CDR3 is made up of 14 amino acids. The CDR3 DNA follows: TGTGCCAGCAGCCAAGTAAGGCAGGCAGGTGAAGCTTTCTTT. Protein: CASSQVRQAGEAFF.

V and J are TRBV29-1 and TRBJ1-1; D ambiguous. The CDR3 covers 14 residues. Germline CDR1 and CDR2: SQVTM and ANQGSEA. Trimming removed 4 bases from V and 3 bases from J, with 15 bases in between. The CDR3 bases are TGCAGCGTTGGTAATACCCGGAGGGACACTGAAGCTTTCTTT. It codes for CSVGNTRRDTEAFF. The full variable domain, its missing parts supplied by reference TRBV29-1 and TRBJ1-1, is SAVISQKPSRDICQRGTSLTIQCQVDSQVTMMFWYRQQPGQSLTLIATANQGSEATYESGFVIDKFPISRPNLTFSTLTVSNMSPEDSSIYLCSVGNTRRDTEAFFGQGTRLTVV.

V and J are TRBV21-1 and TRBJ1-3; the table's D call, TRBD1, was not checked against the DNA. TRBV21-1 is recorded as a pseudogene. This CDR3 region has 16 residues. CDR3 bases: TGTGCCAGCAGCAAGGTAGTTACAGGGGCTGGAAACACCATATATTTT. This sequence encodes CASSKVVTGAGNTIYF.

This chain uses TRBV4-2 with TRBJ1-5; possible D gene TRBD1, 6 bases. This CDR3 has 17 amino acids. The V end was cut by 2 bases, the J end by 5 bases, with 19 bases between. The germline gives CDR1 LGHNA, CDR2 YNFKEQ. Written as DNA, the CDR3 is TGTGCCAGCAGCCAAAGGGGGTCCAGGGGATCGGATCAGCCCCAGCATTTT. Its protein is CASSQRGSRGSDQPQHF.

This chain uses TRBV7-2 with TRBJ1-1; no reliable D call. Germline CDR1 reads SGHTA; CDR2 reads FQGNSA. V dropped 3 bases and J dropped 2 bases, with 10 bases sitting between them. The CDR3 covers 14 residues. CDR3 coding DNA: TGTGCCAGCAGCTTTCGCGGCGGTAACACTGAAGCTTTCTTT. Its protein product is CASSFRGGNTEAFF.

This clone came up once. The chain recombines TRBV11-2 with TRBJ2-5; tentative D call: TRBD1 (6 bases). This CDR3 is built from 12 residues. V lost 1 base to trimming and J lost 8 bases, with 8 bases between them. Germline values: CDR1 SGHAT, CDR2 FQNNGV. CDR3 sequence (DNA): TGTGCCAGCAGCTTAGGGGGGCGAACCCAGTACTTC. Translating it yields CASSLGGRTQYF.

The rearrangement joins TRBV19 to TRBJ1-5; 9 nucleotides align to TRBD1. The CDR3 is 14 residues long. Trimming took 5 bases from V and 5 from J; bases not matched to a gene: 4. Germline values: CDR1 LNHDA, CDR2 SQIVND (reference sequence). Written as DNA, the CDR3 is TGTGCCAGTAGTTCGACAGGGGGGGATCAGCCCCAGCATTTT. It yields the protein CASSSTGGDQPQHF.

This chain uses TRBV9 with TRBJ1-1, with D possibly matching TRBD1 (5 bases). Germline V CDR1 and CDR2: SGDLS, YYNGEE. This CDR3 spans 13 amino acids. The V gene lost 7 bases and the J gene lost 4 bases, with 14 bases spanning the gap. As DNA, the CDR3 is TGTGCCAGCGGAACAAACCAGGGCACTGAAGCTTTCTTT. This sequence encodes CASGTNQGTEAFF. Using reference TRBV9 and TRBJ1-1 for the parts outside the CDR3, the full variable domain is DSGVTQTPKHLITATGQRVTLRCSPRSGDLSVYWYQQSLDQGLQFLIQYYNGEERAKGNILERFSAQQFPDLHSELNLSSLELGDSALYFCASGTNQGTEAFFGQGTRLTVV.

V is TRBV24-1 and J is TRBJ2-3; perhaps TRBD1 as D (6 bases). The CDR3 has 18 amino acids. The germline V gene encodes CDR1 KGHDR and CDR2 SFDVKD. V was clipped by 0 bases and J by 1 base, with 16 bases between them. CDR3 sequence: CATSDLQGGPGGTDTQYF. The CDR3 DNA is TGTGCCACCAGTGATTTGCAAGGGGGACCCGGGGGCACAGATACGCAGTATTTT.

The chain couples TRBV18 to TRBJ1-1; unclear D gene. Germline lookup yields CDR1 KGHSH and CDR2 LQKENI. The ends were cut back, 4 bases at V and 4 bases at J, with 13 bases in the middle. This CDR3 has 14 amino acids. CDR3 bases: TGTGCCAGCTCACAGATTCAGGACTTCACTGAAGCTTTCTTT. Protein: CASSQIQDFTEAFF.